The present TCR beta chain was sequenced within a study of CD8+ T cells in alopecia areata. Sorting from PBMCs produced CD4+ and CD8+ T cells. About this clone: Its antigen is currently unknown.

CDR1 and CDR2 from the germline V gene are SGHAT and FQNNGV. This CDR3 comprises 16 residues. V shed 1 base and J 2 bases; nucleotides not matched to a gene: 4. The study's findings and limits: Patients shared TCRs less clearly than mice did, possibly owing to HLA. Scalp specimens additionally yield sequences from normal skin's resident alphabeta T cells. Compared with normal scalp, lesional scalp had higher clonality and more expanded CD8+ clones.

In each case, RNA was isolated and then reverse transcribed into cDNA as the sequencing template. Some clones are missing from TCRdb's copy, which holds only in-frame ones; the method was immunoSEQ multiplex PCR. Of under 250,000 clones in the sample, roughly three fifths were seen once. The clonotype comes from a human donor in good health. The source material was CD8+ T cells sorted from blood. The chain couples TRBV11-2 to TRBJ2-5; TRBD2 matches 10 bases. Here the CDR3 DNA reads TGTGCCAGCAGCTTAGGCCTAGCGGGGGAACAAGAGACCCAGTACTTC. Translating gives CASSLGLAGEQETQYF.